This T cell receptor beta chain was observed in a study of technical replicates of blood from a few donors. The repertoire was sequenced with immunoSEQ multiplex PCR; TCRdb's copy has only in-frame clones and lacks some. Among around 100,000 clones listed, about 96% were seen once. Trimming cost V 5 bases and J 2 bases, with 9 bases left between them. This CDR3 region has 13 residues. CDR1 and CDR2 from the germline V gene are LNHDA and SQIVND (reference sequence). The sequence was collected from a human donor in good health. The specimen sequenced was T cells isolated from PBMCs. The V gene is TRBV19, the J gene TRBJ2-5, with D unresolved. CDR3 bases: TGTGCCAGTAGTTCAGACATTCAAGAGACCCAGTACTTC. Amino acids: CASSSDIQETQYF.